This TCR beta chain was obtained from a study of T-cell reconstitution after alpha-beta-depleted transplantation in children. Study outcomes and limitations: Surviving thymic progenitors and recipient T cells were the source of high TCRbeta diversity at day 60 in some patients. Several hundred rapidly expanded clones from non-depleted graft cells reportedly supplied alpha-beta T cells about two months post-transplant. The main origin of T-cell counts and diversity one year after transplant was newly produced T cells.

The authors prepared the TCRbeta library with unique molecular identifiers. A single record per CDR3 protein comes from TCRdb applying MiXCR to the PCR reads. The sample yields fewer than 700,000 distinct CDR3 sequences, 13% seen once. Germline V gives CDR1 MGHRA, CDR2 YSYEKL. The length of the CDR3 is 15 residues. V lost 0 bases and J 0 bases, leaving 9 bases between the germline ends. This clonotype was observed a few times. Antigen: not known. The sample in question was PBMCs, mostly from graft donor cells, obtained 360 days after TCRalphabeta/CD19-depleted stem cell transplant. The chain couples TRBV4-1 to TRBJ2-7; D unclear. The sequence was obtained from a male patient under 18 who had a stem cell transplant for acute myeloid leukemia, so the T cells may come from the graft donor. The CDR3 loop reads CASSQEGTISYEQYF. The CDR3 DNA reads TGCGCCAGCAGCCAAGAGGGAACTATCTCCTACGAGCAGTACTTC.